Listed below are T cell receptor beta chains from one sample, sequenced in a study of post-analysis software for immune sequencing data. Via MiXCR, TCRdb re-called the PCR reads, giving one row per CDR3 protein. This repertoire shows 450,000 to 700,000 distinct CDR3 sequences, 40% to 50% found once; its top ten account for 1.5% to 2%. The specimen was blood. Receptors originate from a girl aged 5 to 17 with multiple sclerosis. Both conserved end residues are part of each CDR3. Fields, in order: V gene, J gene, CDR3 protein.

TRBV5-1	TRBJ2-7	CASSPGTSATYEQYF
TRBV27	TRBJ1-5	CASSTRTGGSNQPQHF
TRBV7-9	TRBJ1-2	CASSNQGAHYGYTF
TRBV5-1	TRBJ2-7	CASSPWDRRSYEQYF
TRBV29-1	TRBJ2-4	CSVTSGSEGQYF
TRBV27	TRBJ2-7	CASRLGTRPYEQYF
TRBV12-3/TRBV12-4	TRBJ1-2	CASRQGWNYGYTF
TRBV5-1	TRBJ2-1	CASSPLIGTANEQFF
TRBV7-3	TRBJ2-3	CASSLTFGTDTQYF
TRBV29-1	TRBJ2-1	CSAARGAEASYNEQFF
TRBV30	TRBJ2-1	CAWGTAGSYNEQFF
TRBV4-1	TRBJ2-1	CASSQESPSAIEEEQFF
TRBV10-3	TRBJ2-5	CAISEAQGGKETQYF
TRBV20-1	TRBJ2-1	CSARDAGSSYNEQFF
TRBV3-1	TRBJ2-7	CASSQERIGGLLEKQYF
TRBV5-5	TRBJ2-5	CASSFTGSETQYF
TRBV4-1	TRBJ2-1	CASSQPPRTSPYNEQFF
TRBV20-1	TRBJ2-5	CSATQMSGSRETQYF
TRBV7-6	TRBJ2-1	CASSPPDRRYEQFF
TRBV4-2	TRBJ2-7	CASSQGSSGTYEQYF
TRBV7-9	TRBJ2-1	CASSFVGTSYTEQFF
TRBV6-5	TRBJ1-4	CASSSGITNEELFF
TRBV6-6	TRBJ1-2	CASSYPNEEGADGYTF
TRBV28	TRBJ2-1	CASSLAGQGIDNEQFF
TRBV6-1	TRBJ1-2	CASSPDWGVGYGYTF
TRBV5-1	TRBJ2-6	CASRMALSSGANVLTF
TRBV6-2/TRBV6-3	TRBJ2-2	CASILAGGNTGELFF
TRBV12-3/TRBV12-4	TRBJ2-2	CASSLTGPLRELFF
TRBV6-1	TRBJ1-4	CASRDSGNEKLFF
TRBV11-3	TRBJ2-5	CASSDPWGDRGQETQYF
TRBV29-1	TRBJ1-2	CSVGRAREGYGYTF
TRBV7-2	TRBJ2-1	CASIKGQLAGSYNEQFF
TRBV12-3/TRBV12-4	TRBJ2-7	CASSLSYRSYEQYF
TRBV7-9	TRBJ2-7	CASSPFGLAGKHEQYF
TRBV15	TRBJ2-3	CATSIRLPNTDTQYF
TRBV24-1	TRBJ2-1	CATSDFRDGYNEQFF
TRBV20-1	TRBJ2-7	CSATSHGMGSYEQYF
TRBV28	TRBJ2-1	CASNTGTGGNEQFF
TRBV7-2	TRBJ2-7	CASSLARTVSEQYF
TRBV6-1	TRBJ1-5	CASSEVVRAQHF